This T cell receptor (beta chain) was retrieved from a study of early T cells in non-severe SARS-CoV-2 infection. Study-wide background: Sequencing was performed on bulk RNA from unsorted whole blood, leaving chains unpaired.

Study-wide points: Private and CD4 specificities were missed by VDJdb matching, which favored anti-spike CD8 responses.

Researchers attached unique molecular identifiers to individual cDNA molecules. Each CDR3 protein is one row after TCRdb ran MiXCR on the 5' RACE reads. The sample records some 56,000 distinct CDR3 sequences, more than 12% being singletons. The table lists this clonotype with many counts. Its antigen is unidentified. The specimen was whole blood, collected at baseline. The clonotype was recovered from an adult who was a healthcare worker with PCR-confirmed SARS-CoV-2 infection or an uninfected control (not recorded which).

The CDR3 nucleotides are TGCAGCGTTGTAGCTAGGTCCTCCTACAATGAGCAGTTCTTC. The encoded protein is CSVVARSSYNEQFF. The chain carries TRBV29-1 and TRBJ2-1; no clear D gene. Germline V CDR1 and CDR2: SQVTM, ANQGSEA. The CDR3 is 14 residues long. V lost 4 bases and J 0 bases, leaving 10 bases between the germline ends.